The 25 T cell receptor beta chains below come from one sample, sequenced in a study of naive and memory T cell subsets. An equimolar mix of two oligonucleotides served as the beta constant-region primer for TRBC1 and TRBC2. TCRdb passed the UMI-ligation and nested PCR reads through MiXCR, listing each CDR3 protein once. The sample lists 120,000 to 150,000 distinct CDR3 sequences; 15% to 20% were seen once. Sequencing was performed on naive CD4+ T cells from blood. Receptors were obtained from a human donor in good health.

In this sample, this clonotype turned up many times. The gene calls are TRBV5-1 and TRBJ2-7; 10 bases line up with TRBD1. The V gene's germline CDR1 is SGHRS and CDR2 YFSETQ. CDR3 length: 16 amino acids. After removal of 2 bases from V and 3 bases from J, the junction contained 8 bases not matched to a gene. CDR3 nucleotides: TGCGCCAGCAGCTTAACGACGGGACAGGGGTTCTACGAGCAGTACTTC. This sequence encodes CASSLTTGQGFYEQYF.

V and J are TRBV7-2 and TRBJ2-7; D perhaps matches TRBD1 (6 bases). With 5 bases removed from V and 3 bases from J, the gap between germline ends came to 17 bases. The CDR3 loop spans 15 amino acids. From germline, CDR1 is SGHTA and CDR2 FQGNSA. This chain's CDR3 is CASSPRQANIYEQYF. The CDR3 nucleotides are TGTGCCAGCAGCCCTCGACAGGCCAATATCTACGAGCAGTACTTC. The full variable domain, its missing parts supplied by reference TRBV7-2 and TRBJ2-7, is GAGVSQSPSNKVTEKGKDVELRCDPISGHTALYWYRQSLGQGLEFLIYFQGNSAPDKSGLPSDRFSAERTGGSVSTLTIQRTQQEDSAVYLCASSPRQANIYEQYFGPGTRLTVT.

The chain carries TRBV2 and TRBJ2-2, with D possibly matching TRBD2 (7 bases). The CDR3 is 16 amino acids. V gave up 5 bases and J gave up 0 bases, with 13 bases separating them. Germline assignment: CDR1 SNHLY and CDR2 FYNNEI. Here the CDR3 reads CASSWEGVANTGELFF. The CDR3, as DNA: TGTGCCAGCAGTTGGGAGGGGGTTGCGAACACCGGGGAGCTGTTTTTT.

The chain employs TRBV20-1 and TRBJ2-1, with 13 nucleotides matching TRBD2. Germline V lookup: CDR1 DFQATT, CDR2 SNEGSKA (reference sequence). V was pared by 5 bases and J by 6 bases, with 7 bases of the junction left unmatched. The CDR3 spans 15 residues. This chain's CDR3 is CSALGLAGIRNEQFF. The DNA of the CDR3 is TGCAGTGCTTTGGGACTAGCGGGAATTCGCAATGAGCAGTTCTTC.

This clonotype was detected ten times or more. V gene TRBV5-1 combines with J gene TRBJ1-1; possibly TRBD1 for D (6 bases). V was trimmed by 0 bases and J by 6 bases, leaving 9 bases between them. Per germline, CDR1 SGHRS and CDR2 YFSETQ. The CDR3 consists of 13 residues. The CDR3 reads CASSLAGGPEAFF. CDR3 bases: TGCGCCAGCAGCTTGGCGGGGGGCCCTGAAGCTTTCTTT.

This clonotype was seen a handful of times. This sequence joins TRBV20-1 and TRBJ1-5, with 8 bases lining up with TRBD1. CDR1 DFQATT and CDR2 SNEGSKA come from the germline V gene (reference sequence). The CDR3 contains 13 residues. J was trimmed by 4 bases and V by 5 bases; bases with no gene match: 4. CDR3 DNA sequence: TGCAGTGCTCGGACAGGGTGGAATCAGCCCCAGCATTTT. Amino acid sequence: CSARTGWNQPQHF.

This chain connects TRBV6-5 to TRBJ1-2; D is possibly TRBD1 (5 bases). The CDR3 has 14 amino acids. The germline V gene has CDR1 MNHEY and CDR2 SVGAGI. Trimming pared 2 bases from V and 6 bases from J, leaving 13 bases between. The CDR3 reads CASSYRAAGHGYTF. DNA for the CDR3: TGTGCCAGCAGTTACCGCGCGGCGGGGCATGGCTACACCTTC.

The CDR3 nucleotides are TGTGCCACCAGTGATCGGGGAGGAGGGCCCGGGGAGCTGTTTTTT. Its protein is CATSDRGGGPGELFF. The V gene is TRBV24-1, the J gene TRBJ2-2; weak D call: TRBD2 (6 bases). CDR3 length: 15 amino acids. Per the germline V gene, CDR1 is KGHDR and CDR2 is SFDVKD. Trimming removed 3 bases at V and 6 bases at J, with 13 bases between.

This chain links TRBV6-5 with TRBJ2-7; the match to TRBD2 covers 8 bases. This CDR3 has 15 amino acids. V lost 7 bases to trimming and J lost 3 bases; unmatched junction nucleotides: 11. Germline CDR1 reads MNHEY; CDR2 reads SVGAGI. CDR3 sequence: CASTRRGSGNYEQYF. CDR3 DNA: TGTGCCAGCACACGCCGTGGTAGCGGGAACTACGAGCAGTACTTC.

The chain recombines TRBV20-1 with TRBJ2-6, with TRBD2 identical over 9 bases. The CDR3 length is 23 residues. Germline V lookup: CDR1 DFQATT, CDR2 SNEGSKA (reference sequence). V shed 7 bases, J shed 4 bases, and the junction held 32 bases outside the gene matches. CDR3 amino acids: CSVQTRDRGGASGTPSGANVLTF. DNA of the CDR3: TGCAGTGTCCAGACCCGGGACCGTGGTGGGGCTAGCGGGACCCCCTCGGGGGCCAACGTCCTGACTTTC.

J is TRBJ1-5 and V is TRBV6-2 or TRBV6-3; no clear D gene. V gave up 0 bases and J gave up 4 bases, with 16 bases separating them. This CDR3 has 17 residues. CDR1 is MNHEY, CDR2 SVGEGT, per germline. In DNA form, the CDR3 reads TGTGCCAGCAGTTACTCGGGTACATATGGGAGAAATCAGCCCCAGCATTTT. Its protein is CASSYSGTYGRNQPQHF.

The chain uses TRBV30 and TRBJ2-3, with D perhaps matching TRBD2 (5 bases). Germline V gene data show CDR1 as GTSNPN and CDR2 as SVGIG (reference sequence). The CDR3 is 12 residues long. V dropped 1 base and J dropped 4 bases, with 6 bases sitting between them. In DNA form, the CDR3 reads TGTGCCTGGAGTGGGGAGCCAGATACGCAGTATTTT. This gives the protein CAWSGEPDTQYF.

The V gene is TRBV6-1, the J gene TRBJ2-7; D uncertain. V was pared by 3 bases and J by 0 bases, with 9 bases between. The V gene's germline CDR1 is MNHNS and CDR2 SASEGT. The CDR3 runs 14 residues. The CDR3 DNA follows: TGTGCCAGCAGTGAGACTCCCAGCTCCTACGAGCAGTACTTC. This gives the protein CASSETPSSYEQYF.

The table lists this clonotype with many counts. The chain is built from TRBV20-1 and TRBJ1-4, with 7 bases fitting TRBD1. This CDR3 contains 12 residues. V lost 5 bases, J lost 8 bases, and 5 bases stayed unmatched. The germline CDR1 and CDR2 sequences are DFQATT and SNEGSKA (reference sequence). CDR3 sequence reads: CSARQGDEKLFF. The DNA for the CDR3 is TGCAGTGCTCGACAGGGAGACGAAAAACTGTTTTTT.

This clonotype was counted between two and nine times. This chain connects TRBV6-5 to TRBJ2-5, with TRBD2 identical over 7 bases. The CDR3 length is 14 residues. Trimming cost V 6 bases and J 5 bases; bases outside gene matches: 9. Germline CDR1 reads MNHEY; CDR2 reads SVGAGI. CDR3: CASSRGTKWETQYF. CDR3 coding DNA: TGTGCCAGCAGCCGCGGGACTAAATGGGAGACCCAGTACTTC.

The CDR3, as DNA: TGTGCCTGGAGACGGGATCCCAATCAGCCCCAGCATTTT. Translating gives CAWRRDPNQPQHF. The chain combines TRBV30 with TRBJ1-5; the D is unclear. Between the trimmed V and J ends, which lost 3 bases and 3 bases, there was a span of 9 bases. Germline CDR1 is GTSNPN and CDR2 is SVGIG (reference sequence). The CDR3 spans 13 residues. Combining the CDR3 with reference TRBV30 and TRBJ1-5 gives the whole variable domain SQTIHQWPATLVQPVGSPLSLECTVEGTSNPNLYWYRQAAGRGLQLLFYSVGIGQISSEVPQNLSASRPQDRQFILSSKKLLLSDSGFYLCAWRRDPNQPQHFGDGTRLSIL.

The rearrangement uses TRBV24-1 and TRBJ2-1, with 9 bases identical to TRBD2. The germline gives CDR1 KGHDR, CDR2 SFDVKD. V trimming: 3 bases; J trimming: 1 base; junction bases outside the gene matches: 9. CDR3 length: 18 amino acids. The CDR3 spells CATSDAAGREGSYNEQFF. In DNA form, the CDR3 reads TGTGCCACCAGTGATGCGGCCGGGCGGGAGGGATCCTACAATGAGCAGTTCTTC.

The rearrangement joins TRBV20-1 to TRBJ1-3; 8 nucleotides agree with TRBD1. The CDR3 sequence is 13 residues long. V was pared by 6 bases and J by 2 bases, with 3 bases of the junction left unmatched. CDR1 is DFQATT and CDR2 is SNEGSKA in the germline V gene (reference sequence). The CDR3 sequence is CSALRGPGNTIYF. Written as DNA, the CDR3 is TGCAGTGCACTCAGGGGGCCTGGAAACACCATATATTTT.

This clonotype was observed a few times. This rearrangement joins TRBV11-2 to TRBJ2-5, with 9 bases aligning to TRBD1. The CDR3 has 13 amino acids. Unmatched junction bases numbered 3, after V lost 5 bases and J lost 5 bases. CDR1 is SGHAT, CDR2 FQNNGV, per germline. In DNA form, the CDR3 reads TGTGCCAGCAGCCCACAGGGGGCTGAGACCCAGTACTTC. Protein: CASSPQGAETQYF.

This clonotype is a singleton in its sample. This chain uses TRBV29-1 with TRBJ2-2, with D possibly matching TRBD1 (5 bases). Germline V CDR1 and CDR2: SQVTM, ANQGSEA. There are 13 residues in the CDR3. V lost 5 bases and J lost 4, with 11 bases in between. CDR3 sequence reads: CSVSQALTGELFF. CDR3 coding DNA: TGCAGCGTTTCACAGGCTCTCACCGGGGAGCTGTTTTTT.

In its sample, this clonotype was seen a few times. The DNA is omitted, as the CDR3 cannot be located on it reliably, and the CDR3 follows TCRdb's listing. V and J are TRBV7-2 and TRBJ1-1; no check of the table's D call, TRBD1, against the DNA was made. From its first to its last residue, the CDR3 has 13 amino acids. The germline V gene has CDR1 SGHTA and CDR2 FQGNSA. The CDR3 sequence: CASSFGQGSRTFF.

The chain is built from TRBV7-2 and TRBJ1-5, with a weak D call TRBD1 (6 bases). This CDR3 contains 13 residues. The V gene lost 3 bases and the J gene lost 4 bases, with 7 bases spanning the gap. Germline values: CDR1 SGHTA, CDR2 FQGNSA. CDR3 amino acids: CASSFQGNQPQHF. In nucleotides, the CDR3 is TGTGCCAGCAGCTTTCAGGGGAATCAGCCCCAGCATTTT.

This clonotype was recorded a few times. The rearrangement uses TRBV28 and TRBJ2-5; D gene ambiguous. The CDR3 contains 14 residues. Trimming removed 3 bases from V and 4 bases from J, with 12 bases in between. Germline lookup yields CDR1 MDHEN and CDR2 SYDVKM. The CDR3 protein is CASSFGGNRETQYF. CDR3 nucleotides: TGTGCCAGCAGTTTCGGTGGGAATCGAGAGACCCAGTACTTC.

This clonotype was seen only a few times. This sequence joins TRBV5-1 and TRBJ2-2; D possibly uses TRBD1 or TRBD2 (7 bases each). Germline V gene lookup returns CDR1 SGHRS and CDR2 YFSETQ. The CDR3 length is 15 residues. The V end was cut by 2 bases, the J end by 6 bases, with 14 bases between. The CDR3 spells CASSLPTGRAGELFF. The CDR3 bases are TGCGCCAGCAGCTTACCGACAGGGAGGGCCGGGGAGCTGTTTTTT.

The V call is TRBV7-8, the J call TRBJ2-5; D unclear. Trimming cost V 5 bases and J 5 bases, with 9 bases left between them. Germline V gene lookup returns CDR1 SGHVS and CDR2 FQNEAQ. The CDR3 has 12 residues. DNA for the CDR3: TGTGCCAGCAGCCCGATCGGGGAGACCCAGTACTTC. This translates into CASSPIGETQYF.